This TCR beta chain was recorded in a study of cytomegalovirus exposure and HLA in healthy donors. Across the study: Counted in an early data release were about 85 million unique TCRs from HLA-typed donors. General study findings and limits: The records held CMV serostatus as the only immune exposure information.

The PCR contained 60 Vbeta and 13 Jbeta primers. Sequencing was performed with immunoSEQ multiplex PCR; in TCRdb, only in-frame clones are kept and a portion is missing. The sample yields over 150,000 clones, roughly three quarters seen once. The count of this clone is one. Its antigen remains unidentified. The junction departs from germline at one end; a sequencing error may be responsible. Germline assignment: CDR1 SEHNR and CDR2 FQNEAQ (reference sequence). This CDR3 has 17 amino acids. Sequenced material: PBMCs. This receptor was obtained from a man aged 18 to 35 in good health and CMV-seropositive. This chain joins TRBV7-9 and TRBJ2-1; a possible D gene is TRBD2 (5 bases). As DNA, the CDR3 is TGTTCCAGCAGCTTAGCGCTCCAGGTCAGCACCTACAATGAGCAGTTCTTC. Its translation is CSSSLALQVSTYNEQFF.